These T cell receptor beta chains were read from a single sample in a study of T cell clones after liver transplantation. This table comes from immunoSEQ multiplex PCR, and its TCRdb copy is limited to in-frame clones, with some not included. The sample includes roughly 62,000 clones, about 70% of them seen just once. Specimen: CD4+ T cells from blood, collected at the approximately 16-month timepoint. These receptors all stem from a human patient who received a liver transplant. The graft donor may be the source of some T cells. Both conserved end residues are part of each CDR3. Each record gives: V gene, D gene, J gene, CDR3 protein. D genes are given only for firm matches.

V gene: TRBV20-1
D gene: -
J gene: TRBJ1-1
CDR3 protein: CSARQDIEAFF

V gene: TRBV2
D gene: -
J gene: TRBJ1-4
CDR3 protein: CASSVGGNEKLFF

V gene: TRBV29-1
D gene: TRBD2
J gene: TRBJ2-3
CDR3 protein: CSVNRGLAGLTDTQYF

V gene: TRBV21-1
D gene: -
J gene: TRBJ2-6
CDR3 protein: CASKKGLSGANVLTF

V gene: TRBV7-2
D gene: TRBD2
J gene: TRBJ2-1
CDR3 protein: CASSAPRLAGAYYNEQFF

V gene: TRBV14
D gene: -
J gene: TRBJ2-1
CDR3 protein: CASSQFIGDYNEQFF

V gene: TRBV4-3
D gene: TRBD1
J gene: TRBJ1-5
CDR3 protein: CASSQEYTVGTGTNQPQHF

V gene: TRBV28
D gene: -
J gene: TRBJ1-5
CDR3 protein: CASMDSVRGPQHF

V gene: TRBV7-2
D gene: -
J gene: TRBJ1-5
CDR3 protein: CASSAGSGGGNQPQHF

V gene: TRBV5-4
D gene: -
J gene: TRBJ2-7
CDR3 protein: CASSLESSYEQYF

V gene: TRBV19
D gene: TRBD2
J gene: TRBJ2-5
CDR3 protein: CASSSGGMETQYF

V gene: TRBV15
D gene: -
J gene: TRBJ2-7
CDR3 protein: CATSEQGSSYEQYF

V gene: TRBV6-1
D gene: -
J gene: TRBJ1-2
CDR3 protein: CASSSETGRYGYTF

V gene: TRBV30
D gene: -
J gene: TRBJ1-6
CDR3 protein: CAWRDVYNSPLHF

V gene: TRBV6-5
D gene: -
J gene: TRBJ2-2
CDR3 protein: CASSPDRTGELFF

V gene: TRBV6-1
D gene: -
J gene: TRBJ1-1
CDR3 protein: CASSRDNMNTEAFF

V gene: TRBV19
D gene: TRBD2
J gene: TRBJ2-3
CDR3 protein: CASSILSGGTGDTQYF

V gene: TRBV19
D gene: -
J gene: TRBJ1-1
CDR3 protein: CASTLGGNTEAFF

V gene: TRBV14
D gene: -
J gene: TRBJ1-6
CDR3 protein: CASIGGREHSPLHF

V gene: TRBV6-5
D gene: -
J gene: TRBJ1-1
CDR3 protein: CASTSGRRNTEAFF

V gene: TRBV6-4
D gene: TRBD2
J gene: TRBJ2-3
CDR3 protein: CASSETSGGTDTQYF

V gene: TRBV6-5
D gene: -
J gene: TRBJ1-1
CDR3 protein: CASRYTDSVNTEAFF

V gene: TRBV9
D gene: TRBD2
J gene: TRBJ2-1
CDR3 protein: CASGLTPILAGGHNEQFF

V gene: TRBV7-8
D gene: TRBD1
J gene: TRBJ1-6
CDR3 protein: CASSFGTGGSPYSPLHF

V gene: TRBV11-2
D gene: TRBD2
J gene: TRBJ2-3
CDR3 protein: CASSPRGSSGRITDTQYF

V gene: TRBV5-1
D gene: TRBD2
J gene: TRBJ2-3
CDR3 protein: CASSSGLAGGPGDTQYF

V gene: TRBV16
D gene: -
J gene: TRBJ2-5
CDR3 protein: CASSPPGGSQYF

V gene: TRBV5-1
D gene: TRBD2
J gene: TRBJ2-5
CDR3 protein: CASSGSPLAGGINQETQYF

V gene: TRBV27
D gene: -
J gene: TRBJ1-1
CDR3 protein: CASSLSPGRSTEAFF

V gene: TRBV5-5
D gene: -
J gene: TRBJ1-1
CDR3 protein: CASSLGPTQLNTEAFF

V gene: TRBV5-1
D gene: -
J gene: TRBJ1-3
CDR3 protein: CASSPWDSGGTIYF

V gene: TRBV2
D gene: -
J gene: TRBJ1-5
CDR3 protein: CASQNSVANQPQHF

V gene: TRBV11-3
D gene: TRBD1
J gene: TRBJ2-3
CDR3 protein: CASSLEVPRGRTDTQYF

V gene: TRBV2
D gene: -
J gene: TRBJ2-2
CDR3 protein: CASSEFSGGALTGELFF

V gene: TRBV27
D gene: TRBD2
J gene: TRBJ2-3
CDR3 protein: CASSRPGLAPDTQYF

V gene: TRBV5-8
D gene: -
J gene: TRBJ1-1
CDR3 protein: CASSLSGAAGDTEAFF

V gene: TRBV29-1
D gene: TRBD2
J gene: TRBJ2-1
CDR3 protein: CSTGLAGTFSEQFF

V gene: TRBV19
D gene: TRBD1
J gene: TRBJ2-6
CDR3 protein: CASSIIGTGGGGGANVLTF

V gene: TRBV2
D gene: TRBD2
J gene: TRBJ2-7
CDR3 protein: CASTGTSDYEQYF

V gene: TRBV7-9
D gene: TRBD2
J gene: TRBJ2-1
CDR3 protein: CASPPGGRDNEQFF

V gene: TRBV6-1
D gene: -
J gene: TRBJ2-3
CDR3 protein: CATSDSPDTQYF

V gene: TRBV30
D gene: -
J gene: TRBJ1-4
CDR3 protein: CAWSAGGGNEKLFF

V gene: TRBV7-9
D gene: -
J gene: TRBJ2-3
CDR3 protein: CASSLDLAQGVGDTQYF

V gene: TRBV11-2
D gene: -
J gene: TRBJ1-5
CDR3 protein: CASSQDRDGMPQHF

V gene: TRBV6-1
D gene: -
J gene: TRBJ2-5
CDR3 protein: CASSGALVSQETQYF

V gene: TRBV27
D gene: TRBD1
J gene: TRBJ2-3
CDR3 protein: CASSSVRFSGTGPTDTQYF

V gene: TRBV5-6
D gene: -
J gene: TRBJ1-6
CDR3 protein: CASSLYPRGAGISPLHF

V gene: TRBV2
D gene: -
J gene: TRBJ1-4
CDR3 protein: CASSGLGEKLFF

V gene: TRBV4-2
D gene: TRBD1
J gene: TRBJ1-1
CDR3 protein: CASSQDDRGNTEAFF

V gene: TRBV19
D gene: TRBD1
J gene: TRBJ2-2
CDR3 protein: CASSSQSQGRELFF

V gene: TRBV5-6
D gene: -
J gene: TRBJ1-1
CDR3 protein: CASSSYEGRGAAFF

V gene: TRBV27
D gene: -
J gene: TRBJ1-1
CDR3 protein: CASSLGPVNTEAFF

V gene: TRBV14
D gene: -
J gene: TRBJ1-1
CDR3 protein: CASSQRALAEAFF

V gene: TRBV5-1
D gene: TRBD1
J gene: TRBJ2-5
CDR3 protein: CASSLRPTGIQETQYF

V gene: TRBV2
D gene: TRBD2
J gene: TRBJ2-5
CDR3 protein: CASSRGLAGSETQYF

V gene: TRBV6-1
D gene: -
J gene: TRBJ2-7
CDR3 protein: CASSEASGRAYEQYF

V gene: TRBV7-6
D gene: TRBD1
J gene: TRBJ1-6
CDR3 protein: CASSLSPDRGGSPLHF

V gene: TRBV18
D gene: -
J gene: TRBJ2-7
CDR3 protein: CASSPSSIYEQYF

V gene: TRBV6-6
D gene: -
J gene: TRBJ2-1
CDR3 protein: CASSYGNNEQFF

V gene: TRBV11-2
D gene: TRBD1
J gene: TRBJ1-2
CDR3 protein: CASSLDRGRGYTF